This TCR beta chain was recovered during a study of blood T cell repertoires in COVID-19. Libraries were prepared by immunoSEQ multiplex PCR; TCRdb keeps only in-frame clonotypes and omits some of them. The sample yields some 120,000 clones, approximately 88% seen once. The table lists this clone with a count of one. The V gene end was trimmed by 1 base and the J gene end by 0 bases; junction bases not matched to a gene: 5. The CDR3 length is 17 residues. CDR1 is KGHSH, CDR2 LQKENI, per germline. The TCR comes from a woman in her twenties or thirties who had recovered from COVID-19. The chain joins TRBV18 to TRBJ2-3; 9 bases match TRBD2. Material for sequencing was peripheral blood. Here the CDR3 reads CASSPRSGGTSTDTQYF. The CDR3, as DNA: TGTGCCAGCTCACCACGAAGCGGGGGGACGAGCACAGATACGCAGTATTTT.